This T cell receptor beta chain is from a study of blood T cell repertoires in COVID-19. The assay was immunoSEQ multiplex PCR, and TCRdb's table has in-frame clones only and misses some. The sample contains some 250,000 clones, approximately 90% of which appear only once. The germline gives CDR1 MRHNA, CDR2 SNTAGT. The CDR3 runs 14 residues. V lost 5 bases, J lost 5 bases, and 7 bases stayed unmatched. Self-reported history from a screening survey and questionnaire set each donor's cohort. Sample: PBMCs or T cells enriched from blood (not recorded which). The clonotype originates from a man aged 40-49 years who had recovered from COVID-19. The chain couples TRBV6-4 to TRBJ2-5; 8 bases agree with TRBD2. The CDR3 loop reads CASSSGGAGETQYF. DNA for the CDR3: TGTGCCAGCAGTTCGGGGGGGGCTGGCGAGACCCAGTACTTC.